This entry concerns a single T cell receptor beta chain. The antigen is undetermined. Germline V gene lookup returns CDR1 SGHRS and CDR2 YFSETQ. CDR3 length: 13 amino acids. Trimming at V came to 6 bases and at J to 6 bases, leaving 7 bases not matched to a gene. The primer mix had 60 Vbeta and 13 Jbeta primers. The assay was immunoSEQ multiplex PCR, and TCRdb's table has in-frame clones only and misses some. The repertoire holds over 200,000 clones, with approximately 80% as singletons. The data stem from a study of cytomegalovirus exposure and HLA in healthy donors. Turning to the study itself: An analysis done earlier identified about 120 million unique TCR beta sequences from about 180 million T cells. Findings and caveats of the study: With high specificity and sensitivity, the classifier reportedly diagnosed cytomegalovirus status.

Nominal health characterized the donors when sampled, though unrecorded immune exposures were likely. The chain uses TRBV5-1 and TRBJ2-7; 9 nucleotides align to TRBD1. The source material was PBMCs. The receptor was isolated from a male donor in good health and CMV-seronegative. The chain's CDR3 is CASTATGGSEQYF. In DNA form, the CDR3 reads TGCGCCAGCACCGCTACAGGGGGCAGCGAGCAGTACTTC.